This TCR beta chain was obtained from a study of shared clonotypes between healthy human individuals. Study-wide results and caveats: Sequencing depth was predicted to influence how clonotypes are shared among donors. Shared clonotypes across all four donors exceeded non-shared ones in generation probability.

The V gene's germline CDR1 is SEHNR and CDR2 FQNEAQ (reference sequence). Unmatched junction bases numbered 9, after V lost 2 bases and J lost 4 bases. The CDR3 is made up of 16 amino acids. A note on this clone: The antigen is unknown.

Positively selected for CCR7, the CD45RO-negative cells used as naive CD8 cells excluded terminally differentiated effector memory CD45RA+ cells. All donors were healthy HIV-negative adults lacking recent acute infections or vaccinations. Here immunoSEQ multiplex PCR was the method, and the copy in TCRdb shows in-frame clones only, minus some. The sample carries 1.5 million to 2.5 million clones, around 96% recorded once. This chain connects TRBV7-9 to TRBJ2-5; the match to TRBD2 covers 8 bases. The sequencing sample was made of naive CD8+ T cells sorted from blood. This TCR came from a man younger than 35 in good health. The DNA for the CDR3 is TGTGCCAGCAGCTTACGGCTTTCGGCGGGGGGAGAGACCCAGTACTTC. Translation gives CASSLRLSAGGETQYF.